These 14 T cell receptor beta chains share one sample of origin, sequenced in a study of CD8 T cells in ankylosing spondylitis. Using its own MiXCR run on the 5' RACE reads, TCRdb lists one record per CDR3 protein. The table lists under 130,000 distinct CDR3 sequences, around 24% of them singletons. Specimen: synovial fluid, either unsorted or a sorted T cell fraction (not recorded which). The receptors were gathered from a male donor with ankylosing spondylitis.

The CDR3 bases are TGTGCCAGCAGTTACTCTGGCGATGAGCAGTTCTTC. This gives the protein CASSYSGDEQFF. The rearrangement joins TRBV6-6 to TRBJ2-1; D is unclear. V was pared by 0 bases and J by 8 bases, with 5 bases between. This CDR3 region has 12 residues. Looked up from germline, CDR1 is MNHNY and CDR2 is SVGAGI (reference sequence).

This chain connects TRBV7-2 to TRBJ2-2, with 7 bases matching TRBD2. CDR3 length: 15 residues. Trimming at V came to 3 bases and at J to 5 bases, leaving 6 bases not matched to a gene. Germline V gene data show CDR1 as SGHTA and CDR2 as FQGNSA. The CDR3: CASSFVAGETGELFF. CDR3 DNA sequence: TGTGCCAGCAGCTTCGTGGCGGGAGAAACCGGGGAGCTGTTTTTT.

CDR3 sequence (DNA): TGTGCCATCAGTGAGCGTAGCGGACATCAGCCCCAGCATTTT. As protein: CAISERSGHQPQHF. The chain employs TRBV10-3 and TRBJ1-5; no firm D call. Trimming cost V 2 bases and J 5 bases, with 10 bases left between them. The CDR3 loop spans 14 amino acids. Germline loops: CDR1 ENHRY, CDR2 SYGVKD.

This chain joins TRBV4-2 and TRBJ2-2; possibly TRBD1 for D (5 bases). The CDR3 extends over 17 amino acids. The V end lost 5 bases, the J end lost 1 base, and 17 bases lay between the germline ends. In germline, CDR1 is LGHNA, CDR2 YNFKEQ. CDR3 in DNA: TGTGCCAGCAGCTTCAGGGTTTTCTCACAGAACACCGGGGAGCTGTTTTTT. The encoded protein is CASSFRVFSQNTGELFF.

This chain connects TRBV7-2 to TRBJ2-1; 13 bases map to TRBD2. With 5 bases clipped from V and 14 bases from J, the junction kept 6 bases outside the gene matches. The CDR3 is 13 amino acids. Germline CDR1 reads SGHTA; CDR2 reads FQGNSA. The CDR3 reads CASSLPGLAGKFF. The CDR3 nucleotides read TGTGCCAGCAGCCTTCCGGGACTAGCGGGGAAGTTCTTC.

This chain links TRBV7-2 with TRBJ2-2; D might be TRBD1 or TRBD2, each matching 5 bases. The germline V and J ends were trimmed by 5 bases and 1 base, with 11 bases remaining between them. The CDR3 loop spans 15 amino acids. Germline CDR1 reads SGHTA; CDR2 reads FQGNSA. DNA of the CDR3: TGTGCCAGCAGCGGGGACCCACTGAACACCGGGGAGCTGTTTTTT. Translation gives CASSGDPLNTGELFF.

This clonotype was counted between two and nine times. The chain combines TRBV5-1 with TRBJ1-4; no firm D call. Germline loops: CDR1 SGHRS, CDR2 YFSETQ. This CDR3 has 15 residues. Trimming took 4 bases from V and 1 from J, leaving 11 bases between them. The CDR3 loop reads CASSPLLGTNEKLFF. CDR3 in DNA: TGCGCCAGCAGCCCCCTCTTGGGAACTAATGAAAAACTGTTTTTT. The entire variable domain, with the rest obtained from reference TRBV5-1 and TRBJ1-4, is as follows: KAGVTQTPRYLIKTRGQQVTLSCSPISGHRSVSWYQQTPGQGLQFLFEYFSETQRNKGNFPGRFSGRQFSNSRSEMNVSTLELGDSALYLCASSPLLGTNEKLFFGSGTQLSVL.

On this clonotype itself: It may be a read error: a sequence one base away is much more abundant. The chain couples TRBV6-1 to TRBJ2-3; D possibly uses TRBD1 or TRBD2 (6 bases each). CDR3 length equals 15 residues. In germline, CDR1 is MNHNS, CDR2 SASEGT. The CDR3 coding sequence is TGTACCAGCAGTGAAGGGGGGAATCGGGCAGATACGCAGTATTTT. It translates to CTSSEGGNRADTQYF.

This clonotype was observed at least ten times. The chain recombines TRBV27 with TRBJ1-5; D gene uncertain. Germline CDR1 MNHEY, CDR2 SMNVEV (reference sequence). The CDR3 covers 15 residues. Trimming shortened V by 6 bases and J by 3 bases, and 15 bases separated the two germline ends. CDR3 nucleotides: TGTGCCAGCAGACCCCCCGGCAGACACAATCAGCCCCAGCATTTT. Translation: CASRPPGRHNQPQHF.

The chain links TRBV19 to TRBJ1-1, with unresolved D. Germline V gives CDR1 LNHDA, CDR2 SQIVND (reference sequence). This CDR3 comprises 13 residues. V was clipped by 4 bases and J by 5 bases, with 11 bases between them. The CDR3 DNA reads TGTGCCAGTAGTACTGGGGAGTGGACTGAAGCTTTCTTT. It translates to CASSTGEWTEAFF.

This chain uses TRBV11-2 with TRBJ2-3; TRBD2 might be the D (7 bases). CDR3 length: 19 amino acids. Germline CDR1 SGHAT, CDR2 FQNNGV. Between the trimmed V and J ends, which lost 5 bases and 2 bases, there was a span of 26 bases. CDR3 bases: TGTGCCAGCAGCCGACAAAGGGATGGAAACGGGGGGCCCACAGATACGCAGTATTTT. Amino acids: CASSRQRDGNGGPTDTQYF.

This clonotype was recorded at least ten times. This sequence joins TRBV12-3 or TRBV12-4 and TRBJ1-5, with D possibly matching TRBD1 (6 bases). The CDR3 contains 15 residues. V gave up 7 bases and J gave up 4 bases, with 17 bases separating them. The CDR3 region is CASTLGGARNQPQHF. The DNA for the CDR3 is TGTGCCAGCACCCTGGGGGGGGCCCGAAATCAGCCCCAGCATTTT.

A few counts support this clonotype. The V gene is TRBV24-1, the J gene TRBJ2-1; 8 bases are a match to TRBD2. The junction had 4 bases not matched to a gene; V was cut back by 3 bases and J by 4 bases. CDR1 and CDR2 (germline): KGHDR, SFDVKD. The CDR3 is 15 residues long. The CDR3 region has the DNA TGTGCCACCAGTGATCACGGACTAGCTTACAATGAGCAGTTCTTC. Protein: CATSDHGLAYNEQFF.

In its sample, this clonotype was seen a few times. CDR3 protein: CASSQSPRDGYTF. Written as DNA, the CDR3 is TGCGCCAGCAGCCAATCCCCCCGGGATGGCTACACCTTC. The chain is built from TRBV4-1 and TRBJ1-2; D remains unclear. Germline lookup yields CDR1 MGHRA and CDR2 YSYEKL. Trimming left V 2 bases short and J 6 bases short, with 10 bases between. CDR3 length equals 13 residues.